This record concerns one TCR beta chain sequence. Its cognate antigen has yet to be identified. There are no base qualities to consult, and no much larger clone falls within one base. This record comes from a study of T cell responses to AZD1222 COVID-19 vaccine (dated by TCRdb to about 2021). Turning to the overall study: AZD1222 recipients with second doses at about 4 weeks or about 12 weeks were pooled, because spike-specific TCR depth and breadth did not differ between schedules. TCR sequencing was performed for about 250 trial participants, of whom about 210 were given two doses of AZD1222 and approximately 25 were given two doses of MenACWY control vaccine. Trial participants were enrolled by age into subgroups of 18-55, 56-69 and 70-plus years, and around 150, 28 and 57 TCR-sequenced participants, respectively, were included in these subgroups.

Overall study outcomes, separate from this receptor: Because no day 14 peak-response samples were available, the repertoires could be characterized only after the peak T cell response. After two AZD1222 doses, both the breadth and the depth of spike-specific TCRs were significantly higher than at day 0 and than in MenACWY recipients. Epitopes outside the regions mutated in the B.1.351 and B.1.1.7 variants were reportedly recognized by nearly half of the unique spike-specific TCRs. Conclusions about previously exposed vaccinees are limited because only five to seven AZD1222 recipients were SARS-CoV-2 seropositive at baseline. In the small 56-69-year group, the increase in depth fell short of significance, most likely because of low power. Most participants were white British and females outnumbered males, and the authors suggested that clonal diversity may have been underestimated. The vaccine-associated CD4 TCRs covered the entire spike protein, and the dominant responses fell in regions 160-218 and 743-854.

The CDR3 regions of human TCRbeta chains were analyzed by immunosequencing. The study's processing was this. TCRs in the repertoires were matched against a reference library of SARS-CoV-2-specific TCRs that had been generated with the MIRA antigen-specificity platform. Breadth was defined as the fraction of unique TCRs that were SARS-CoV-2-associated, and depth was defined as the fraction of total T cells that were SARS-CoV-2-associated. Using the MIRA data, every spike-specific TCR was mapped to the spike region that the TCR reacted to and assigned to either a CD4 or a CD8 class. Log10-transformed breadth and depth values were compared by one-way ANOVA with Sidak's multiple comparisons tests. The table was pulled from immuneACCESS by TCRdb, which kept in-frame rearrangements only. Such tables lose some clones; where checked, under half of the loss comes from unresolved V genes, and the rest has no known cause. The V and J calls and clone size come from that table; D and trimming were worked out from the DNA. The sample table lists about 170,000 clones, 87% of them with a count of one. The ten largest clones capture 2.5% to 3% of the sample.

Its CDR3 holds 13 amino acids, cysteine through phenylalanine. Only the CDR3 portion is preserved as DNA: 39 bases, with reading frame beginning at the first base. V loses 0 bases, J loses 7 bases, and the germline ends lie 9 bases apart. CDR1 is given as SGHDN and CDR2 as FVKESK, both from the germline V gene. The intended sense of this specimen's time point label: baseline before first vaccination. Vaccinee samples were obtained from the UK trials COV001 and COV002, which included a single-blind randomized controlled phase 2/3 trial of AZD1222 (ChAdOx1 nCoV-19) in healthy adults. For TCRbeta chain sequencing, PBMC samples from trial participants were taken at day 0 and at day 28 after the second dose.

Here the chain combines TRBV14 and TRBJ1-2, with no D gene named confidently. The sequence derives from an adult in good health. This sample comprised peripheral blood, obtained on day 0 of AZD1222 vaccination. The CDR3 is CASSQDKRAGYTF. The nucleotides are TGTGCCAGCAGCCAAGATAAGAGGGCTGGCTACACCTTC.